Presented here are 28 T cell receptor beta chains from one specimen sequenced in a study of T cell repertoires in cytomegalovirus infection (dated by TCRdb to the late 2010s). The label giving this sample's treatment or condition can be read as: in vitro stimulation with specific CMV peptide epitopes to enrich CMV-specific T cells. Sequencing was performed on an Illumina HiSeq 1500. TCRdb itself trimmed the public reads at Q25 with fastp, ran MiXCR and retained productive beta chains. Every entry covers one CDR3 protein and lists the most common genes and DNA from its rows. This sample gives about 900,000 distinct CDR3 sequences in total; 30% to 40% of them show up just once. Around 15% of the sample rests with the top ten. These receptors' targets are unknown. The material was cultured CD8+ T cells from PBMCs, obtained from culture after CMV antigen stimulation. The receptors shown here come from a human donor in good health (CMV status not recorded). Some clones in this sample may be carry-over from other donors' samples.

The chain couples TRBV28 to TRBJ2-7; no definite D call. The CDR3 is made up of 14 amino acids. V was shortened by 3 bases and J by 2 bases, with 11 bases between the two germline ends. CDR1 MDHEN and CDR2 SYDVKM come from the germline V gene. As DNA, the CDR3 is TGTGCCAGCAGTTTTTCTAATGGACCCTACGAGCAGTACGTC. Its protein product is CASSFSNGPYEQYV.

This chain connects TRBV27 to TRBJ1-5; D perhaps matches TRBD1 (5 bases). This CDR3 has 15 residues. The germline gives CDR1 MNHEY, CDR2 SMNVEV (reference sequence). V was trimmed by 5 bases and J by 7 bases, leaving 18 bases between them. CDR3 sequence: CASSPRGTNRQPQHF. CDR3 bases: TGTGCCAGCAGTCCAAGGGGTACCAACCGCCAGCCCCAGCATTTT.

This clonotype was counted between two and nine times. V and J are TRBV7-9 and TRBJ2-6; D unclear. Trimming left V 6 bases short and J 1 base short, with 10 bases between. Germline V gives CDR1 SEHNR, CDR2 FQNEAQ (reference sequence). This CDR3 region has 15 residues. CDR3 sequence reads: CASSLAQSGANVLTF. CDR3 bases: TGTGCCAGCAGTCTGGCGCAGTCTGGGGCCAACGTCCTGACTTTC.

This clonotype was observed a few times. V usage is TRBV11-1 and J usage is TRBJ1-1, with D possibly being TRBD1 (5 bases). The V end was cut by 3 bases, the J end by 6 bases, with 14 bases between. Looked up from germline, CDR1 is SGHAT and CDR2 is FQDESV (reference sequence). The CDR3 is 14 amino acids. CDR3 loop: CASSLGRGGPEAFF. Here the CDR3 DNA reads TGTGCCAGCAGCTTGGGACGGGGGGGACCTGAAGCTTTCTTT.

The rearrangement links TRBV11-2 to TRBJ2-5; D perhaps matches TRBD2 (6 bases). The CDR3 is 15 residues long. With 5 bases removed from V and 5 bases from J, the gap between germline ends came to 18 bases. The germline V gene has CDR1 SGHAT and CDR2 FQNNGV. The CDR3 reads CASSLGGKTSETQYF. DNA for the CDR3: TGTGCCAGCAGCCTAGGAGGAAAAACTAGCGAGACCCAGTACTTC.

This chain connects TRBV5-4 to TRBJ1-1; 7 bases map to TRBD1. The CDR3 has 19 amino acids. Per germline, CDR1 SGHNT and CDR2 YYREEE (reference sequence). With V trimmed by 4 bases and J by 0 bases, 18 bases remained unmatched. The CDR3 region is CASSHGDSWPVDMNTEAFF. In DNA, the CDR3 is TGTGCCAGCAGCCATGGGGACAGCTGGCCGGTAGACATGAACACTGAAGCTTTCTTT.

This clonotype showed up just a few times. The chain uses TRBV4-1 and TRBJ2-1; D call uncertain. V lost 0 bases and J lost 3, with 9 bases in between. The CDR3 spans 15 residues. Germline V CDR1 and CDR2: MGHRA, YSYEKL. CDR3 in DNA: TGCGCCAGCAGCCAAGAAGATGCGGACTACAATGAGCAGTTCTTC. Translated: CASSQEDADYNEQFF.

The gene calls are TRBV20-1 and TRBJ2-2; D perhaps matches TRBD1 (6 bases). Germline V gene lookup returns CDR1 DFQATT and CDR2 SNEGSKA (reference sequence). V shed 6 bases and J shed 1 base, with 9 bases lying between them. The CDR3 is 13 residues long. CDR3 loop: CSALTGNTGELFF. In nucleotides, the CDR3 is TGCAGTGCACTGACAGGGAACACCGGGGAGCTGTTTTTT.

There are a few counts of this clonotype. The chain joins TRBV19 to TRBJ2-3; D is ambiguous. CDR3 length equals 16 residues. Trimming took off 6 bases at V and 0 bases at J, with 16 bases between the two ends. Germline V gene sequence: CDR1 LNHDA, CDR2 SQIVND (reference sequence). The CDR3 protein is CASSPGKVISTDTQYF. The CDR3 DNA is TGTGCCAGTAGCCCCGGTAAAGTGATTAGCACAGATACGCAGTATTTT.

This clonotype was counted a few times. This chain links TRBV15 with TRBJ2-7, with unresolved D. The CDR3 runs to 12 residues. The germline V gene encodes CDR1 LNHNV and CDR2 YYDKDF (reference sequence). Between the trimmed V and J ends, which lost 1 base and 4 bases, there was a span of 5 bases. The CDR3 loop is CATSRVGYEQYF. As DNA, the CDR3 is TGTGCCACCAGCAGAGTGGGTTACGAGCAGTACTTC. The whole variable domain, filled in from reference TRBV15 and TRBJ2-7, reads DAMVIQNPRYQVTQFGKPVTLSCSQTLNHNVMYWYQQKSSQAPKLLFHYYDKDFNNEADTPDNFQSRRPNTSFCFLDIRSPGLGDTAMYLCATSRVGYEQYFGPGTRLTVT.

This clonotype was found many times. The chain has TRBV6-1 and TRBJ2-7, with D hard to call. Germline V lookup: CDR1 MNHNS, CDR2 SASEGT. The CDR3 is 13 residues long. The V end lost 1 base, the J end lost 1 base, and 5 bases lay between the germline ends. The chain's CDR3 is CASSEESSYEQYV. CDR3 DNA: TGTGCCAGCAGTGAAGAGTCTTCCTACGAGCAGTACGTC.

This clonotype appeared a single time. The rearrangement uses TRBV19 and TRBJ2-5; 11 nucleotides line up with TRBD2. The CDR3 is 17 amino acids. V lost 0 bases and J lost 1; bases outside the gene matches: 4. CDR1 is LNHDA and CDR2 is SQIVND in the germline V gene (reference sequence). CDR3 sequence reads: CASSIDPSGGSQETQYF. CDR3 in DNA: TGTGCCAGTAGTATAGATCCTAGCGGGGGGAGCCAAGAGACCCAGTACTTC.

This sequence joins TRBV20-1 and TRBJ2-3; D gene unclear. V was trimmed by 1 base and J by 0 bases, leaving 14 bases between them. The CDR3 length is 16 residues. The germline gives CDR1 DFQATT, CDR2 SNEGSKA (reference sequence). Written as DNA, the CDR3 is TGCAGTGCTAGAGGTTCCCGACTGACTAGCACAGATACGCAGTATTTT. Its protein product is CSARGSRLTSTDTQYF.

The table lists this clonotype with a few counts. The rearrangement joins TRBV19 to TRBJ1-5; 9 bases map to TRBD1. Germline values: CDR1 LNHDA, CDR2 SQIVND (reference sequence). The junction had 9 bases not matched to a gene; V was cut back by 5 bases and J by 7 bases. This CDR3 is 15 amino acids long. The CDR3 bases are TGTGCCAGTAGTGTTACAGGGGGCCAAGGGCAGCCCCAGCATTTT. Protein sequence: CASSVTGGQGQPQHF.

This clonotype was recorded only once. A much bigger clone sits one base away, suggesting this may be a read error. The rearrangement joins TRBV7-2 to TRBJ2-3, with D tentatively TRBD2 (6 bases). Trimming took 1 base from V and 1 from J, leaving 15 bases between them. Per the germline V gene, CDR1 is SGHTA and CDR2 is FQGNSA. There are 17 residues in the CDR3. In DNA form, the CDR3 reads TGTGCCAGCAGCTTAGGGGTGGGGGGTCAGGGCACAGATACGCAGTATTTT. Encoded protein: CASSLGVGGQGTDTQYF. The variable domain in full, completed from reference TRBV7-2 and TRBJ2-3, reads GAGVSQSPSNKVTEKGKDVELRCDPISGHTALYWYRQSLGQGLEFLIYFQGNSAPDKSGLPSDRFSAERTGGSVSTLTIQRTQQEDSAVYLCASSLGVGGQGTDTQYFGPGTRLTVL.

The gene calls are TRBV19 and TRBJ1-1; possibly TRBD1 for D (6 bases). In germline, CDR1 is LNHDA, CDR2 SQIVND (reference sequence). This CDR3 spans 13 amino acids. V was pared by 7 bases and J by 5 bases, with 14 bases between. In DNA form, the CDR3 reads TGTGCCAGTACCTGGGGGCGGAGGACTGAAGCTTTCTTT. This gives the protein CASTWGRRTEAFF.

In its sample, this clonotype was seen a few times. The gene calls are TRBV7-3 and TRBJ2-2; possible D gene TRBD1, 6 bases. Germline loops: CDR1 SGHTA, CDR2 FQGTGA. The V gene lost 4 bases and the J gene lost 2 bases, with 11 bases spanning the gap. The CDR3 loop spans 15 amino acids. CDR3 loop: CASSSGTKNTGELFF. In nucleotides, the CDR3 is TGTGCCAGCAGCTCAGGGACAAAAAACACCGGGGAGCTGTTTTTT.

This clonotype appeared once. The J gene is TRBJ1-2, the V gene TRBV29-1; D not resolved. The CDR3 sequence is 12 residues long. V was clipped by 5 bases and J by 5 bases, with 12 bases between them. The germline V gene encodes CDR1 SQVTM and CDR2 ANQGSEA. CDR3 loop: CSVPLRGYGYTF. The CDR3 DNA sequence: TGCAGCGTTCCCCTTCGTGGATATGGCTACACCTTC. Filled out from reference TRBV29-1 and TRBJ1-2, the complete variable domain reads SAVISQKPSRDICQRGTSLTIQCQVDSQVTMMFWYRQQPGQSLTLIATANQGSEATYESGFVIDKFPISRPNLTFSTLTVSNMSPEDSSIYLCSVPLRGYGYTFGSGTRLTVV.

The chain is built from TRBV7-9 and TRBJ1-1, with 8 bases lining up with TRBD1. Germline V CDR1 and CDR2: SEHNR, FQNEAQ (reference sequence). The CDR3 is 14 amino acids. V dropped 6 bases and J dropped 4; count of bases not matched to a gene: 7. In nucleotides, the CDR3 is TGTGCCAGCAGGGGACAGGAGGGAGGCACTGAAGCTTTCTTT. Translation gives CASRGQEGGTEAFF.

Only a few counts were recorded for this clonotype. The CDR3 sequence is CASSQVGQTGGPGNTDEQFF. CDR3 in DNA: TGTGCCAGCAGCCAAGTGGGGCAGACCGGAGGGCCGGGAAACACCGATGAGCAGTTCTTC. The rearrangement links TRBV3-1 to TRBJ2-1, with a tentative D call TRBD2 (6 bases). Trimming took 1 base from V and 8 from J, leaving 30 bases between them. There are 20 residues in the CDR3. CDR1 is LGHDT and CDR2 is YNNKEL in the germline V gene (reference sequence).

This clonotype was detected a few times. This sequence joins TRBV6-8 and TRBJ1-1, with a tentative D call TRBD1 (5 bases). Trimming removed 10 bases from V and 4 bases from J, with 13 bases in between. This CDR3 comprises 12 residues. Germline V gives CDR1 MNHGY, CDR2 SAAAGT. The CDR3 DNA reads as TGTGCCACGGAAGGGGTACGCACTGAAGCTTTCTTT. It yields the protein CATEGVRTEAFF.

This clonotype was seen a few times. The chain has TRBV10-3 and TRBJ1-1, with a weak D call TRBD1 (5 bases). The CDR3 loop spans 15 amino acids. Trimming left V 3 bases short and J 0 bases short, with 11 bases between. CDR1 is ENHRY, CDR2 SYGVKD, per germline. The CDR3: CAISERWGLNTEAFF. The CDR3 DNA reads TGTGCCATCAGTGAAAGGTGGGGCCTGAACACTGAAGCTTTCTTT.

A word on this clonotype: At one end, the junction sequence differs from germline, possibly due to a read error. This rearrangement joins TRBV7-2 to TRBJ1-1; tentative D call: TRBD1 (5 bases). Germline V lookup: CDR1 SGHTA, CDR2 FQGNSA. The CDR3 has 14 residues. This chain's CDR3 is CASSWGPLNIEAFF. CDR3 nucleotides: TGTGCCAGCAGCTGGGGACCGTTGAACATTGAAGCTTTCTTT.

With regard to this clonotype: A much larger clone lies one base from this, so it may be a read error. V is TRBV7-2 and J is TRBJ2-1; D is undetermined. From germline, CDR1 is SGHTA and CDR2 FQGNSA. The CDR3 runs 12 residues. The CDR3 loop is CASSYAYNDQFF. In DNA, the CDR3 is TGTGCCAGCAGCTACGCCTACAATGATCAGTTCTTC.

J is TRBJ1-6 and V is TRBV3-1; D is unresolved. Germline CDR1 and CDR2: LGHDT and YNNKEL (reference sequence). The CDR3 sequence is 16 residues long. V shed 0 bases and J shed 15 bases, with 21 bases lying between them. CDR3 protein: CASSQDDRQPRDLLHF. As DNA, the CDR3 is TGTGCCAGCAGCCAAGACGACCGGCAGCCTCGTGATCTCCTCCACTTT.

The chain links TRBV27 to TRBJ1-6; D gene ambiguous. This CDR3 is 12 amino acids long. Trimming cost V 2 bases and J 14 bases, with 10 bases left between them. The germline CDR1 and CDR2 sequences are MNHEY and SMNVEV (reference sequence). DNA of the CDR3: TGTGCCAGCAGTTTAGAAAATACGGCCCTCCACTTT. Its translation: CASSLENTALHF.

This sequence joins TRBV4-1 and TRBJ2-4; the D gene is possibly TRBD2 (5 bases). The germline V and J ends were trimmed by 4 bases and 5 bases, with 9 bases remaining between them. The CDR3 spans 13 residues. Germline assignment: CDR1 MGHRA and CDR2 YSYEKL. CDR3 DNA sequence: TGCGCCAGCAGCCTTCACGGGGAAAACATTCAGTACTTC. Amino acid sequence: CASSLHGENIQYF.

The chain couples TRBV6-2 or TRBV6-3 to TRBJ2-3; TRBD1 is a possible D gene (6 bases). From germline, CDR1 is MNHEY and CDR2 SVGEGT. Trimming removed 10 bases from V and 2 bases from J, with 22 bases in between. There are 16 residues in the CDR3. CDR3 region: CANLSPNRVYTDTQYF. In nucleotides, the CDR3 is TGTGCCAACCTCTCCCCGAACAGGGTTTACACAGATACGCAGTATTTT.